The entry that follows covers one T cell receptor (beta chain) sequence. No antigen is known for it. Th2 cells were selected with anti-CD294 beads after removing CD4+CD56+ natural killer T cells. This specimen belongs to a study of relationships among human T cell subsets. TCR alpha and beta CDR3s were amplified from mRNA by semiquantitative ARM-PCR. ARM-PCR used tagged nested gene-specific primers, then communal superprimers for exponential amplification. TCRdb processed the multiplex PCR reads anew with MiXCR; each CDR3 protein has one entry. The sample records about 4,300 distinct CDR3 sequences, roughly 47% being singletons. Findings and caveats of the study: Substantial CDR3 sharing among Th1, Th2 and regulatory cells suggested stochastic fate choice.

The clonotype originates from a man aged 35 to 55 in good health. The sample was CD4+ Th2 cells sorted from blood.

CDR3 residues: CASSQDENTEAFF. The CDR3 coding sequence is TGTGCCAGCAGCCAAGACGAGAACACTGAAGCTTTCTTT. This chain joins TRBV14 and TRBJ1-1; no clear D. From germline, CDR1 is SGHDN and CDR2 FVKESK. The CDR3 runs 13 residues. Trimming shortened V by 0 bases and J by 1 base, and 3 bases separated the two germline ends.